This T cell receptor beta chain was sequenced in a study of control samples from healthy donors and cancer patients (dated by TCRdb to between 2020 and 2021). CDR1 SEHNR and CDR2 FQNEAQ were looked up in the germline V gene (reference sequence). Counted from cysteine to phenylalanine, this CDR3 has 12 amino acids. The sequence is cut down to CDR3 DNA, 36 bases in frame from base 1. The junction shows trimming of 2 bases on V and 7 bases on J, plus 6 bases between the germline ends. Library preparation employed the immunoSEQ multiplex PCR assay. TCRdb mirrors the immuneACCESS table, restricted to in-frame sequences. Some clones are absent from its copies; in checked studies, under half trace to an unresolved V gene, and the reason for the others is unknown. The sample data list over 50,000 clones, and 80% of these were observed just once. The ten largest make up over 9% of the sample. A word on this clone: No cognate antigen has been identified for it. No much larger clonotype is one base removed from it; base qualities were not supplied.

The receptor comes from a man between 65 and 85 years old in good health. Sequenced material: blood. The chain couples TRBV7-9 to TRBJ2-1; the D gene assignment is ambiguous. Here is the DNA: TGTGCCAGCAGCTTACACGGTAATGAGCAGTTCTTC. It codes for CASSLHGNEQFF.